Included here is one T cell receptor (beta chain) sequence, with context. Germline CDR1 is SGHNT and CDR2 is YYREEE (reference sequence). Unmatched junction bases numbered 10, after V lost 6 bases and J lost 9 bases. The CDR3 length is 14 residues. The data were taken from a study of blood T cell repertoires in COVID-19. Turning to the study itself: Samples came from the United States, Italy and Spain, spanning acute and convalescent COVID-19.

Assay used: immunoSEQ multiplex PCR; TCRdb lists only in-frame clones, some missing. Of 220,000 or so clones detected, 82% appear once; the ten largest clones hold about 3.4%. Assignment of participants to cohorts was predicated upon participant-reported clinical history. Two negative PCRs, clearance, or symptom resolution were required of recovered Cohort 3 donors. This rearrangement joins TRBV5-4 to TRBJ2-2, with TRBD1 matching over 8 bases. The sequenced material came from PBMCs or T cells enriched from blood (not recorded which). This clonotype originated in a woman aged 60-70 years who had recovered from COVID-19. CDR3 DNA sequence: TGTGCCAGCAATTCCGGGACAGGTCCCAGGGAGCTGTTTTTT. Its translation: CASNSGTGPRELFF.